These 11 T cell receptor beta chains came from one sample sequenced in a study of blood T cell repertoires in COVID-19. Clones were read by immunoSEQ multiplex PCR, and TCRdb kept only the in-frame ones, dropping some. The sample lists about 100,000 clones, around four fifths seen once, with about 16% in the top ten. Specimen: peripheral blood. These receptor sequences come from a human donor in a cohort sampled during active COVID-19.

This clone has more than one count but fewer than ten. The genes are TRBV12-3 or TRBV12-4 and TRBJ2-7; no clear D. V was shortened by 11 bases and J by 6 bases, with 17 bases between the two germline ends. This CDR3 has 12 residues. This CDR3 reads CASQIGAREQYF. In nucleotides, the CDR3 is TGTGCCTCCCAAATCGGAGCCCGCGAGCAGTACTTC.

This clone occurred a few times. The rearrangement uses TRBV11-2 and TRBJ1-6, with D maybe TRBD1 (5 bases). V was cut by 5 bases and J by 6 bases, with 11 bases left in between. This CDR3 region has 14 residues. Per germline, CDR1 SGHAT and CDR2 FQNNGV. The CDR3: CASSLGQPNSPLHF. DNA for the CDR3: TGTGCCAGCAGCCTAGGACAACCTAATTCACCCCTCCACTTT.

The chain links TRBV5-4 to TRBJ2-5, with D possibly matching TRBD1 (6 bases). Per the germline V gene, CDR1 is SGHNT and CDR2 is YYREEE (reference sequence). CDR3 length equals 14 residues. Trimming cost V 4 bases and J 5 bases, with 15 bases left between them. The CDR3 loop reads CASSPGTRMETQYF. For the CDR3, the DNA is TGTGCCAGCAGCCCCGGGACAAGAATGGAGACCCAGTACTTC.

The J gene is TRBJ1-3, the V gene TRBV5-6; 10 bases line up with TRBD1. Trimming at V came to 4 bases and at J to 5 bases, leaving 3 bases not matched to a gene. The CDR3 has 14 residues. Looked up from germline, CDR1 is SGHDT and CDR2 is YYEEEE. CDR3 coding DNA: TGTGCCAGCAGCCCGGGACAGGGGAGAAACACCATATATTTT. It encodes CASSPGQGRNTIYF.

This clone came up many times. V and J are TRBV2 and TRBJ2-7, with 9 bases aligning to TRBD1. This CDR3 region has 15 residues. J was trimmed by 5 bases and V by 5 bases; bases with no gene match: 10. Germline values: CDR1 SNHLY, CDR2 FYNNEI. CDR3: CASSNPGTGKNEQYF. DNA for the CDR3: TGTGCCAGCAGTAACCCCGGGACAGGGAAGAACGAGCAGTACTTC.

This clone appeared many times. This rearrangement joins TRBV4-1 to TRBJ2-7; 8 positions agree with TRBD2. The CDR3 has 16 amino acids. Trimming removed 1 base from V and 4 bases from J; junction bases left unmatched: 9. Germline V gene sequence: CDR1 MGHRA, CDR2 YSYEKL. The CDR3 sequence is CASSQGLSGEVYEQYF. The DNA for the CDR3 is TGCGCCAGCAGCCAAGGGCTTAGCGGGGAAGTGTACGAGCAGTACTTC.

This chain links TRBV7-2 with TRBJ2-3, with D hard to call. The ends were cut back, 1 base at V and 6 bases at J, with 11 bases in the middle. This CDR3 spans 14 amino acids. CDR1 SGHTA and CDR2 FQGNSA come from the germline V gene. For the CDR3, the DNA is TGTGCCAGCAGCTTAGGCCGGGTCTCGGATACGCAGTATTTT. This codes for CASSLGRVSDTQYF. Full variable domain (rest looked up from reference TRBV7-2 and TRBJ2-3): GAGVSQSPSNKVTEKGKDVELRCDPISGHTALYWYRQSLGQGLEFLIYFQGNSAPDKSGLPSDRFSAERTGGSVSTLTIQRTQQEDSAVYLCASSLGRVSDTQYFGPGTRLTVL.

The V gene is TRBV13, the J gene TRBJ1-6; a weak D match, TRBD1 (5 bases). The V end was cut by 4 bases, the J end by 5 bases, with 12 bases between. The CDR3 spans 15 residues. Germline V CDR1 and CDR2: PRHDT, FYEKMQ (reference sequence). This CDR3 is CASSSGQGHNSPLHF. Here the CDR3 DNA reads TGTGCCAGCAGCTCAGGCCAGGGCCATAATTCACCCCTCCACTTT.

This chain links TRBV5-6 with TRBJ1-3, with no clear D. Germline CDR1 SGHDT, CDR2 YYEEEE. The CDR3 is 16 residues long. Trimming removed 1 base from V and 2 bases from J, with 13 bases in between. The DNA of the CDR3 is TGTGCCAGCAGCTTGTCAGCCATGAGGACTGGAAACACCATATATTTT. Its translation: CASSLSAMRTGNTIYF.

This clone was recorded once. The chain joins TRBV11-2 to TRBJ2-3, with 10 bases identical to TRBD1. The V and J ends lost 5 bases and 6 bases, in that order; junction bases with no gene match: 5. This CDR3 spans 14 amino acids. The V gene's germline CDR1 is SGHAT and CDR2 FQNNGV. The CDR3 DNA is TGTGCCAGCAGCCGACAGGGGGCGTGGGATACGCAGTATTTT. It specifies CASSRQGAWDTQYF. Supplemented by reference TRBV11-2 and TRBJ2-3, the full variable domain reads EAGVAQSPRYKIIEKRQSVAFWCNPISGHATLYWYQQILGQGPKLLIQFQNNGVVDDSQLPKDRFSAERLKGVDSTLKIQPAKLEDSAVYLCASSRQGAWDTQYFGPGTRLTVL.

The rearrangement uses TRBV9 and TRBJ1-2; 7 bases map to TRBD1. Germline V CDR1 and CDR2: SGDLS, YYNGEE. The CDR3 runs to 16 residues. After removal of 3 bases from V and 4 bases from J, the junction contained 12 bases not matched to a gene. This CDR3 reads CASSAQTGRSTYGYTF. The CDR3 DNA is TGTGCCAGCAGCGCCCAGACAGGGCGGTCTACCTATGGCTACACCTTC. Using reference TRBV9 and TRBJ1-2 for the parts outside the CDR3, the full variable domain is DSGVTQTPKHLITATGQRVTLRCSPRSGDLSVYWYQQSLDQGLQFLIQYYNGEERAKGNILERFSAQQFPDLHSELNLSSLELGDSALYFCASSAQTGRSTYGYTFGSGTRLTVV.